This T cell receptor (beta chain) emerged from a study of spatial heterogeneity in lung cancer (dated by TCRdb to about 2019). In terms of the full investigation: Donors were over 60 patients with early-stage, untreated non-small cell lung cancer from the lung TRACERx cohort. Follow-up PBMC samples were sequenced whenever available, with the median time to follow-up being 2 to 3 years after resection. More beta-chain than alpha-chain transcripts were consistently detected, likely reflecting higher beta-chain transcript abundance. In the raw uncorrected reads, each unique combination of TCR and UMI appeared on average more than ten times. TCR alpha and beta repertoires were quantitatively compared across multiple tumor regions, matched nontumor lung and blood in non-small cell lung cancer. The study linked features of the TCR repertoire to counts of nonsynonymous mutations, which were determined by whole-exome sequencing of tumor tissue. Both alpha and beta chains were TCR-sequenced in samples taken at surgery, namely 220 tumor regions, fewer than 85 matched nontumor lung samples and a few dozen PBMC samples.

This clonotype has a handful of counts. It has no known antigen specificity. No base quality information exists; no much larger clone differs at one position. Summary of the overall study and its limitations: Confirming at a functional level the hypothesis that regional TCRs recognize regional mutations was considered to require additional single-cell paired TCR alpha and beta sequencing. Ubiquitous expanded tumor TCRs were found in blood more often at tumor resection than at routine follow-up. Comparisons of baseline and follow-up blood repertoires included only around 14 patients.

The sample's time point label is to be understood as: blood at routine non-recurrence follow-up after resection. For TCR sequencing, whole RNA was extracted from tumor and nontumor lung tissue, or from cryopreserved PBMC samples, and no cell sorting was done. Only patients with enough RNA available from two or more tumor regions were chosen for TCR sequencing. The germline V gene (reference sequence) sets CDR1 to SGHKS and CDR2 to YYEKEE. Deletion took 1 base off V and 5 bases off J, with a span of 10 bases between the germline ends. There are 13 amino acids in the CDR3, from cysteine to phenylalanine inclusive. Kept here is only the CDR3 DNA, which spans 39 bases and is read in frame from base 1. Library preparation employed 5' RACE. Sequencing relied on a NextSeq 500. The TCR library protocol attached a unique molecular identifier to each TCR cDNA molecule to allow correction of PCR and sequencing errors. As for the authors' bioinformatics: TCR identification, UMI-based error correction and CDR3 extraction were performed with Decombinator tools. TCRs above a frequency of 2 per 1,000, corresponding to the top 1% of the tumor frequency distribution, were defined as expanded. Each repertoire was subsampled 100 times to 5,000 TCRs, after which Renyi diversity was computed with the R vegan package. To build CDR3 similarity networks, amino acid triplet string-kernel similarity was used, and CDR3s were connected when their pairwise similarity was above 0.82. The raw public reads went through TCRdb reprocessing: fastp at Q25, MiXCR clone calling, in-frame beta chains kept. Rows with a matching CDR3 protein are joined into one entry that keeps the most common DNA and genes. The V and J calls were determined by TCRdb, not by the authors. This sample comprises fewer than 55,000 distinct CDR3 sequences, under 8% of them detected only once. The top ten clonotypes cover approximately 35% of the sample.

This sequence originates from a female donor with early-stage non-small cell lung cancer. The sequence links TRBV5-5 to TRBJ2-7, with no confidently assigned D gene. Sequences were derived from PBMCs, sampled at follow-up. The CDR3 region has the sequence CASSLSVDHEQYF. The DNA is as follows: TGTGCCAGCAGCTTGTCCGTTGACCACGAGCAGTACTTC. The full variable domain, completed from the reference TRBV5-5 and TRBJ2-7 proteins outside the CDR3, reads DAGVTQSPTHLIKTRGQQVTLRCSPISGHKSVSWYQQVLGQGPQFIFQYYEKEERGRGNFPDRFSARQFPNYSSELNVNALLLGDSALYLCASSLSVDHEQYFGPGTRLTVT.